This record looks at one TCR beta chain sequence and its context. Its antigen is currently unknown. The record originates from a study of T cell responses to AZD1222 COVID-19 vaccine. Overall study findings and caveats: Donors, mostly white British, included more females; clonal diversity was possibly underestimated.

Assay used: immunoSEQ multiplex PCR; TCRdb lists only in-frame clones, some missing. The data hold roughly 120,000 clones, with more than 75% observed a single time. Germline loops: CDR1 SGHKS, CDR2 YYEKEE (reference sequence). The ends lost 4 bases at V and 6 bases at J; junction bases unmatched: 12. The CDR3 covers 15 residues. This clonotype originated in an adult who received the AZD1222 COVID-19 vaccine. The sample here was peripheral blood, taken 28 days after the second AZD1222 dose. This sequence joins TRBV5-5 and TRBJ1-1; 7 bases are a match to TRBD1. The CDR3 DNA sequence: TGTGCCAGCAGCAGGATCAGGGGCCAGGGGGCTGAAGCTTTCTTT. Protein: CASSRIRGQGAEAFF.